The 8 T cell receptor beta chains given below trace back to one sample, sequenced in a study of early T cells in non-severe SARS-CoV-2 infection. TCRdb analysed the 5' RACE reads with MiXCR anew, one entry per CDR3 protein. Here the sample spans tens of thousands of distinct CDR3 sequences, around 15% being singletons. Sequenced: whole blood. The receptors originated from an adult who was a healthcare worker with PCR-confirmed SARS-CoV-2 infection or an uninfected control (not recorded which).

This clonotype has more than one count but fewer than ten. V and J are TRBV2 and TRBJ2-3; the match to TRBD2 covers 10 bases. CDR3 size: 15 residues. Germline V gene sequence: CDR1 SNHLY, CDR2 FYNNEI. Unmatched junction bases numbered 7, after V lost 7 bases and J lost 3 bases. The CDR3 coding sequence is TGTGCCAGCACCAGCGGGGGGGCCTATACAGATACGCAGTATTTT. Amino acids: CASTSGGAYTDTQYF.

This clonotype turned up a few times. The V gene is TRBV24-1, the J gene TRBJ2-5, with D perhaps matching TRBD1 or TRBD2 (5 bases each). Between the trimmed V and J ends, which lost 4 bases and 5 bases, there was a span of 16 bases. The CDR3 is 15 amino acids. Germline assignment: CDR1 KGHDR and CDR2 SFDVKD. This CDR3 reads CATSESSGRWETQYF. The DNA for the CDR3 is TGTGCCACCAGTGAGTCGTCGGGACGATGGGAGACCCAGTACTTC.

The chain links TRBV28 to TRBJ2-3, with D maybe TRBD2 (5 bases). The CDR3 contains 15 residues. Germline assignment: CDR1 MDHEN and CDR2 SYDVKM. Trimming cost V 2 bases and J 1 base, with 10 bases left between them. The CDR3 is CASSLAGGRTDTQYF. CDR3 DNA: TGTGCCAGCAGTTTAGCAGGCGGGCGCACAGATACGCAGTATTTT.

Only a few counts were recorded for this clonotype. The rearrangement joins TRBV6-5 to TRBJ1-1; D not certain. Germline V gene sequence: CDR1 MNHEY, CDR2 SVGAGI. V was trimmed by 6 bases and J by 0 bases, leaving 8 bases between them. The CDR3 extends over 13 amino acids. The CDR3 DNA sequence: TGTGCCAGCAGGAAGGCCATGAACACTGAAGCTTTCTTT. Residues: CASRKAMNTEAFF.

A note on this clonotype: A much larger clone sits a single nucleotide away, making a read error possible. V and J are TRBV4-2 and TRBJ2-3; D possibly corresponds to TRBD2 (6 bases). Germline V gene lookup returns CDR1 LGHNA and CDR2 YNFKEQ. The CDR3 is 15 amino acids. V lost 4 bases to trimming and J lost 3 bases, with 14 bases between them. CDR3 amino acids: CASSPGGAGTDTQYF. DNA of the CDR3: TGTGCCAGCAGCCCGGGCGGCGCGGGGACAGATACGCAGTATTTT.

The chain carries TRBV20-1 and TRBJ2-2, with TRBD2 identical over 7 bases. CDR3 size: 15 residues. Trimming at V came to 0 bases and at J to 5 bases, leaving 6 bases not matched to a gene. Germline loops: CDR1 DFQATT, CDR2 SNEGSKA (reference sequence). The CDR3 DNA sequence: TGCAGTGCTAGAGATGGCCGGGGGGTGACCGGGGAGCTGTTTTTT. Amino acids: CSARDGRGVTGELFF.

The V and J genes are TRBV3-1 and TRBJ2-6, with D hard to call. This CDR3 has 16 amino acids. V was pared by 1 base and J by 0 bases, with 7 bases between. Per the germline V gene, CDR1 is LGHDT and CDR2 is YNNKEL (reference sequence). CDR3 sequence: CASSQVWSSGANVLTF. Written as DNA, the CDR3 is TGTGCCAGCAGCCAAGTCTGGAGCTCTGGGGCCAACGTCCTGACTTTC.

Many counts were recorded for this clonotype. As DNA, the CDR3 is TGTGCCAGCAGCTTTAGGGGGGCCTACGAGCAGTACTTC. Its translation is CASSFRGAYEQYF. The V and J genes are TRBV7-9 and TRBJ2-7; tentatively, D is TRBD1 or TRBD2 (6 bases each). The CDR3 loop spans 13 amino acids. Germline-derived CDR1 and CDR2 are SEHNR and FQNEAQ (reference sequence). V lost 3 bases to trimming and J lost 2 bases, with 8 bases between them.